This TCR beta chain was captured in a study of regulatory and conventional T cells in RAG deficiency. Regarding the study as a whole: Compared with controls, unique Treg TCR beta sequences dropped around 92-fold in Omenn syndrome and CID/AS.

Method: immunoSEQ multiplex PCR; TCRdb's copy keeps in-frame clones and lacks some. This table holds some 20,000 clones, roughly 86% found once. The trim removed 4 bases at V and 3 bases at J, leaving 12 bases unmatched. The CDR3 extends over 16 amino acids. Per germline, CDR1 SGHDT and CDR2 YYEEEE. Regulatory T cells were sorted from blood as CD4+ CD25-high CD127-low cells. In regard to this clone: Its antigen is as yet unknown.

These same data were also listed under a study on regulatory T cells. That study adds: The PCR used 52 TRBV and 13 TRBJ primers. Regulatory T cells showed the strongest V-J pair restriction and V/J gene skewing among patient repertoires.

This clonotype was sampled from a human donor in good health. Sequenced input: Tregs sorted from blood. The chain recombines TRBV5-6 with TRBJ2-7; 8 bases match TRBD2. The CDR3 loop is CASSDYILADDYEQYF. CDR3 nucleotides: TGTGCCAGCAGCGATTATATACTAGCGGACGACTACGAGCAGTACTTC.